This entry is about one T cell receptor (beta chain). This sample was taken from a study of blood T cell repertoires in COVID-19. Study information: COVID-19 samples, acute and convalescent, were from the United States, Italy and Spain. Sources were T cells, B-cell-depleted T cells, or PBMCs; the material itself was cDNA or gDNA.

Trimming took 2 bases from V and 6 from J, leaving 13 bases between them. This CDR3 is 14 amino acids long. The germline CDR1 and CDR2 sequences are PRHDT and FYEKMQ (reference sequence). In the source study's methods: Counts of nucleated cells, estimated from reference gene primer amplification, were obtained. Here immunoSEQ multiplex PCR was the method, and the copy in TCRdb shows in-frame clones only, minus some. V and J calls and clone size come straight from that table; D and trimming were deduced from the DNA. The repertoire has about 280,000 clones, 85% to 90% of them found once; the top ten carry about 4.2%.

This chain links TRBV13 with TRBJ1-2, with a tentative D call TRBD1 (6 bases). Specimen: peripheral blood. The receptor's source is a middle-aged man with acute or convalescent COVID-19. The chain's CDR3 is CASSLFSGVNGYTF. The CDR3 DNA sequence: TGTGCCAGCAGCTTATTCTCAGGGGTTAATGGCTACACCTTC.